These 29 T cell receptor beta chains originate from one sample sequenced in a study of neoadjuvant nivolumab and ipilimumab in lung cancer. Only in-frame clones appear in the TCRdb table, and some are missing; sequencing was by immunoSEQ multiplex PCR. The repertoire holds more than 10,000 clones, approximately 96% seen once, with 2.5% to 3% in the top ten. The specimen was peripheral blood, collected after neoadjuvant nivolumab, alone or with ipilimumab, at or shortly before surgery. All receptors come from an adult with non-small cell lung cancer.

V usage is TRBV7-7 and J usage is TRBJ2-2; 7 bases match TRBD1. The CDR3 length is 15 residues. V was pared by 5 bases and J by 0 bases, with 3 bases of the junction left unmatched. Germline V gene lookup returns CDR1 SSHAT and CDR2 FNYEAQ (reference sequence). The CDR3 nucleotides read TGTGCCAGCAGCAGGGGGCTAGCGAACACCGGGGAGCTGTTTTTT. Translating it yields CASSRGLANTGELFF.

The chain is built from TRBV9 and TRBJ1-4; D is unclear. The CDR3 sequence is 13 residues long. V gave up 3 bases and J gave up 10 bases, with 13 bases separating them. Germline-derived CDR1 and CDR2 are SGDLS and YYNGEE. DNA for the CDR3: TGTGCCAGCAGCGGGAGGGAGGGCAGAAAACTGTTTTTT. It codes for CASSGREGRKLFF.

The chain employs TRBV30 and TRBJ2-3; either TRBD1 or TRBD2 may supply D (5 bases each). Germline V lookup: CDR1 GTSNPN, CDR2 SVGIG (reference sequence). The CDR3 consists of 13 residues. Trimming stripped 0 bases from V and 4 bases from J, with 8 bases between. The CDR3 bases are TGTGCCTGGAGTGTACAGGAGGCAGATACGCAGTATTTT. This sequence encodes CAWSVQEADTQYF.

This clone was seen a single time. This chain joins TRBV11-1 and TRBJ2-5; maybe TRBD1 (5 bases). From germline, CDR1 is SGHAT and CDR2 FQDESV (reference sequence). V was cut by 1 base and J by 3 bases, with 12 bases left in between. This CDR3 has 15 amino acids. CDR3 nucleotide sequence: TGTGCCAGCAGCTTAGGGACACGCAGCGAAGAGACCCAGTACTTC. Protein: CASSLGTRSEETQYF.

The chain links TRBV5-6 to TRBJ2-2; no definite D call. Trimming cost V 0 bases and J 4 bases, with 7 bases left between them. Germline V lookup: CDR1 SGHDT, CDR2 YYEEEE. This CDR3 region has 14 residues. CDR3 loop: CASSLVVPTGELFF. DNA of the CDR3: TGTGCCAGCAGCTTGGTGGTCCCCACCGGGGAGCTGTTTTTT.

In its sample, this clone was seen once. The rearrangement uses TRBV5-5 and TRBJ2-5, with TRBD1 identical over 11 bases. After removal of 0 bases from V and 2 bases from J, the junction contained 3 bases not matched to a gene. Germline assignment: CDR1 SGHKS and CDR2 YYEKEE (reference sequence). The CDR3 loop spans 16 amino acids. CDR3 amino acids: CASSLGRDRGQETQYF. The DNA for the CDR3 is TGTGCCAGCAGCTTGGGTCGGGACAGGGGGCAAGAGACCCAGTACTTC.

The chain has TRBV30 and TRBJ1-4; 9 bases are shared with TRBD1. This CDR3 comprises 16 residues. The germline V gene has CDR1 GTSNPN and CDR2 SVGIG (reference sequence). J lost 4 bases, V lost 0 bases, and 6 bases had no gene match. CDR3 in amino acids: CAWSVKSGQGNEKLFF. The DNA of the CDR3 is TGTGCCTGGAGTGTTAAATCGGGACAGGGTAATGAAAAACTGTTTTTT.

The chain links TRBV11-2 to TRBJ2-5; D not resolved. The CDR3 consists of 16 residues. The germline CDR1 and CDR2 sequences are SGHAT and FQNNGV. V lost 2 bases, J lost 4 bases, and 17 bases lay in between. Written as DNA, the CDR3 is TGTGCCAGCAGCTTACTTGCTTTCGGGTTCACAGAGACCCAGTACTTC. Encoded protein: CASSLLAFGFTETQYF.

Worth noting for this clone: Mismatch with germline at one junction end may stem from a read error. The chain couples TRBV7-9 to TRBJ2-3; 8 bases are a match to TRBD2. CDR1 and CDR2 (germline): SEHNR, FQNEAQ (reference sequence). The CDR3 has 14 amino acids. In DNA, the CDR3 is TGTGCCAGCAGCATAGCGGGAAAAACAGATACGCAGTATTTT. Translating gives CASSIAGKTDTQYF.

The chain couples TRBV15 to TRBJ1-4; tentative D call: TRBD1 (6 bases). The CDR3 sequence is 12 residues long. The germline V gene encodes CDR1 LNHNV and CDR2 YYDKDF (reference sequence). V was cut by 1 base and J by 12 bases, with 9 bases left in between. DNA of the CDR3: TGTGCCACCAGCAGAGTGGCAGGGGAACTGTTTTTT. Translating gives CATSRVAGELFF.

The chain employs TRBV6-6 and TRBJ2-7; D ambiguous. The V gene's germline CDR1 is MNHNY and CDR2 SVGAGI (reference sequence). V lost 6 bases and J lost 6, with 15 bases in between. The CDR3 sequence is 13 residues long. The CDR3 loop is CASRLGLRAEQYF. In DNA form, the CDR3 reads TGTGCCAGCAGATTAGGCCTTCGGGCCGAGCAGTACTTC.

For the CDR3, the DNA is TGTGCCAGCATAGAAGGGGACAGGGGATATGGCTACACCTTC. This gives the protein CASIEGDRGYGYTF. The genes are TRBV28 and TRBJ1-2; 10 nucleotides match TRBD1. The CDR3 loop spans 14 amino acids. The V segment lost 7 bases and the J segment 5 bases; nucleotides outside the gene matches: 7. CDR1 and CDR2 (germline): MDHEN, SYDVKM.

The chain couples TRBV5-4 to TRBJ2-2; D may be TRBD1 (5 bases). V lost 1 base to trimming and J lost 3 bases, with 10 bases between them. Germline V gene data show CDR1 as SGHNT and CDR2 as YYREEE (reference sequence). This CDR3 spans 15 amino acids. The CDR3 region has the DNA TGTGCCAGCAGCTTGCCTCAAGGGGACACCGGGGAGCTGTTTTTT. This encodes CASSLPQGDTGELFF.

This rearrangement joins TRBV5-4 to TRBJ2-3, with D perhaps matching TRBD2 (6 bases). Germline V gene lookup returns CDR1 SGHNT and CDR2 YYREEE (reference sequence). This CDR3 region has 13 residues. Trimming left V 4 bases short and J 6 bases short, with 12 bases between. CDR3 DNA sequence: TGTGCCAGCAGCCGACTAGAATCGGATACGCAGTATTTT. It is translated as CASSRLESDTQYF.

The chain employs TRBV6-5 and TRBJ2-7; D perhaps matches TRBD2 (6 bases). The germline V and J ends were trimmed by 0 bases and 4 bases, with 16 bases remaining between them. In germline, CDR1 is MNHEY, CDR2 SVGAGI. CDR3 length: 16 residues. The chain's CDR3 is CASSYSNAWSGYEQYF. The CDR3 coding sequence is TGTGCCAGCAGTTACTCGAATGCCTGGAGCGGGTACGAGCAGTACTTC.

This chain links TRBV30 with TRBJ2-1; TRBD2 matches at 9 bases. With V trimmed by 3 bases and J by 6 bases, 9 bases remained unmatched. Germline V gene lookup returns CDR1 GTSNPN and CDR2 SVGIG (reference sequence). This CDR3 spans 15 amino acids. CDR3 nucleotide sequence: TGTGCCTGGAGAAAAGCGGGAGGAGTGGTCAATGAGCAGTTCTTC. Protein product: CAWRKAGGVVNEQFF. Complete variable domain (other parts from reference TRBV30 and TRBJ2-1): SQTIHQWPATLVQPVGSPLSLECTVEGTSNPNLYWYRQAAGRGLQLLFYSVGIGQISSEVPQNLSASRPQDRQFILSSKKLLLSDSGFYLCAWRKAGGVVNEQFFGPGTRLTVL.

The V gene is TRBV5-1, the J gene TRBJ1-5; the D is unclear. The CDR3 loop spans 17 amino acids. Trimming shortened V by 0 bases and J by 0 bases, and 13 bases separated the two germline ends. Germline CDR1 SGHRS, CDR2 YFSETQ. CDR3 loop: CASSLEWLPDSNQPQHF. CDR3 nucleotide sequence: TGCGCCAGCAGCTTGGAATGGTTGCCAGATAGCAATCAGCCCCAGCATTTT.

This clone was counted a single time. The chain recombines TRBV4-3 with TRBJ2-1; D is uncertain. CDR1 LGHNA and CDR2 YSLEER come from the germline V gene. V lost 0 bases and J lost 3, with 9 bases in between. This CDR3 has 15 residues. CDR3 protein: CASSQDPHNYNEQFF. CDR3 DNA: TGCGCCAGCAGCCAAGATCCACACAACTACAATGAGCAGTTCTTC.

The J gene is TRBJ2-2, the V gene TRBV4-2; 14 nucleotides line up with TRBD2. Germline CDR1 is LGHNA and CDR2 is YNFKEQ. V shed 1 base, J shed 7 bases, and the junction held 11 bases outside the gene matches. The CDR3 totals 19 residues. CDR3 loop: CASSQARPGLAGVGGELFF. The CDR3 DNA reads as TGTGCCAGCAGCCAAGCCCGCCCGGGACTAGCGGGAGTTGGCGGGGAGCTGTTTTTT.

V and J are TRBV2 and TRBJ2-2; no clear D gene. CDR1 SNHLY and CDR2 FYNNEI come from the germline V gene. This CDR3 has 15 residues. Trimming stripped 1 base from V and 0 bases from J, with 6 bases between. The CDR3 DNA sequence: TGTGCCAGCAGTGAAGGACACCCGAACACCGGGGAGCTGTTTTTT. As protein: CASSEGHPNTGELFF.

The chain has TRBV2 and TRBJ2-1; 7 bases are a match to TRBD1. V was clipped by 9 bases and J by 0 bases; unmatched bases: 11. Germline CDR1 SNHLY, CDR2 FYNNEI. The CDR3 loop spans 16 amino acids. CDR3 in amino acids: CASQRDSASSYNEQFF. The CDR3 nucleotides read TGTGCCAGTCAGAGGGACAGCGCTAGCTCCTACAATGAGCAGTTCTTC.

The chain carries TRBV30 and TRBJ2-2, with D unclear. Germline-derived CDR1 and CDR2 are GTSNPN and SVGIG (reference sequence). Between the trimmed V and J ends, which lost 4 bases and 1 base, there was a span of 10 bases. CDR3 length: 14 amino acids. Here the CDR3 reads CAWNRAWNTGELFF. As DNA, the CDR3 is TGTGCCTGGAACCGGGCCTGGAACACCGGGGAGCTGTTTTTT.

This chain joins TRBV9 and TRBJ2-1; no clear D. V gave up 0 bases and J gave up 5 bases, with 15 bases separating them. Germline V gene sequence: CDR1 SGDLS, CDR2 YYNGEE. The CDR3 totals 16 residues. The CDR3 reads CASSVALPPSHNEQFF. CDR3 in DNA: TGTGCCAGCAGCGTAGCTCTCCCGCCGTCCCACAATGAGCAGTTCTTC.

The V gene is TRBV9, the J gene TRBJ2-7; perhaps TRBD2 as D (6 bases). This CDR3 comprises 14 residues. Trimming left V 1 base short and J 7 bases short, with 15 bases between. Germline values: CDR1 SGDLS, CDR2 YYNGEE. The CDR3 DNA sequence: TGTGCCAGCAGCGTAAGGACCGACCGGGGGGAGCAGTACTTC. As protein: CASSVRTDRGEQYF. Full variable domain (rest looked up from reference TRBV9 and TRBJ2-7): DSGVTQTPKHLITATGQRVTLRCSPRSGDLSVYWYQQSLDQGLQFLIQYYNGEERAKGNILERFSAQQFPDLHSELNLSSLELGDSALYFCASSVRTDRGEQYFGPGTRLTVT.

CDR3 loop: CASSRGQRNQDTDTQYF. The CDR3 nucleotides are TGTGCCAGCTCTAGGGGACAACGTAATCAGGACACAGATACGCAGTATTTT. The V and J genes are TRBV18 and TRBJ2-3, with a tentative D call TRBD1 (6 bases). The CDR3 extends over 17 amino acids. Germline V lookup: CDR1 KGHSH, CDR2 LQKENI. V was cut by 6 bases and J by 2 bases, with 21 bases left in between. The complete variable domain, with remaining parts taken from reference TRBV18 and TRBJ2-3, reads NAGVMQNPRHLVRRRGQEARLRCSPMKGHSHVYWYRQLPEEGLKFMVYLQKENIIDESGMPKERFSAEFPKEGPSILRIQQVVRGDSAAYFCASSRGQRNQDTDTQYFGPGTRLTVL.

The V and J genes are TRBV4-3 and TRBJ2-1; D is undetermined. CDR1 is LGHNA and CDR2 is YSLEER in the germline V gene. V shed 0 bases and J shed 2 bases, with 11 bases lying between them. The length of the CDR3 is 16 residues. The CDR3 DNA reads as TGCGCCAGCAGCCAAGATCGCGGACCTACCTACAATGAGCAGTTCTTC. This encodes CASSQDRGPTYNEQFF.

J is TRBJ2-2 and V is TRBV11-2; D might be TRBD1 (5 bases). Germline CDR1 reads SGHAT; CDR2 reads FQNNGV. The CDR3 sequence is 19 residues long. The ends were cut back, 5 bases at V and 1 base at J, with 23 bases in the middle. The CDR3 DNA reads TGTGCCAGCAGCACCATCTCAGGGCGAAGGGGCCTGAACACCGGGGAGCTGTTTTTT. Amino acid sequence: CASSTISGRRGLNTGELFF.

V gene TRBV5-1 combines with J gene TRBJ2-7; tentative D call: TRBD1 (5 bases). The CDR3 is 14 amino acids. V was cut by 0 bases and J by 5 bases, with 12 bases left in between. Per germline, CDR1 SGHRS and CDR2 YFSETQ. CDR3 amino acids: CASSLEGNLDEQYF. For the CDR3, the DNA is TGCGCCAGCAGCTTGGAGGGGAACTTGGACGAGCAGTACTTC.

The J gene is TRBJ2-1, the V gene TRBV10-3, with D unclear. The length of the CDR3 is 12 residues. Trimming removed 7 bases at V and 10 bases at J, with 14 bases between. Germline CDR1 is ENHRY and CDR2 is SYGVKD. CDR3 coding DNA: TGTGCCATCATGGATGACCAGCGAGAGCAGTTCTTC. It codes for CAIMDDQREQFF.